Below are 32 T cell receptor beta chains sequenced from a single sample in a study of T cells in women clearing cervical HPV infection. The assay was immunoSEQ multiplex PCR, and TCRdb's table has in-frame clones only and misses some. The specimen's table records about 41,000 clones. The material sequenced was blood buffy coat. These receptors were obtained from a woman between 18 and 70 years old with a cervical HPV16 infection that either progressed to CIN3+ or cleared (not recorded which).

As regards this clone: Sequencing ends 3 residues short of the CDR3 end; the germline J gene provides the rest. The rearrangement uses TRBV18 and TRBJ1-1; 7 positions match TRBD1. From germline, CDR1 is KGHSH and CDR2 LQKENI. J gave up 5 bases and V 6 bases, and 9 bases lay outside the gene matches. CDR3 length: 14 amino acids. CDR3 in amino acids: CASSRLTGETEAFF. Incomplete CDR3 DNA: TGTGCCAGCTCGCGCCTTACAGGGGAGACTGAA. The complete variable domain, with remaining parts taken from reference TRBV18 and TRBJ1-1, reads NAGVMQNPRHLVRRRGQEARLRCSPMKGHSHVYWYRQLPEEGLKFMVYLQKENIIDESGMPKERFSAEFPKEGPSILRIQQVVRGDSAAYFCASSRLTGETEAFFGQGTRLTVV.

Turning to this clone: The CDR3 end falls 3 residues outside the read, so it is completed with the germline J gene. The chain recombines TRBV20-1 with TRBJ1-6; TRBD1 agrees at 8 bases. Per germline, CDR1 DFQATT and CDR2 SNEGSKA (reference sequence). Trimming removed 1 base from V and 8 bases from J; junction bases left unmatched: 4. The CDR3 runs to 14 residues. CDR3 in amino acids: CSARAGQGDSPLHF. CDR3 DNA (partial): TGCAGTGCTAGAGCTGGACAGGGCGATTCACCC.

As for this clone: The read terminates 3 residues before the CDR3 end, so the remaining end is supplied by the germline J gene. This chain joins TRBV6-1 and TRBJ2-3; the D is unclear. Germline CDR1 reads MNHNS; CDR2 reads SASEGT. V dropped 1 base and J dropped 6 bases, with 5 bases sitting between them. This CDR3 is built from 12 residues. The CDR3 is CASSEVGDTQYF. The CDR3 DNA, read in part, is TGTGCCAGCAGTGAAGTAGGGGATACG.

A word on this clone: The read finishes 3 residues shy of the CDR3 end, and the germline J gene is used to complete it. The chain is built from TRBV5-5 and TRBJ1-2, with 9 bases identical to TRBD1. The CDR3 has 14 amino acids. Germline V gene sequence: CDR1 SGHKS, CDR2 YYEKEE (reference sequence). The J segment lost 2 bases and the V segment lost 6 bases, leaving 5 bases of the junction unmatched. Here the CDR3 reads CASTRQGGNYGYTF. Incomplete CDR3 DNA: TGTGCCAGCACCCGACAGGGGGGCAACTATGGC. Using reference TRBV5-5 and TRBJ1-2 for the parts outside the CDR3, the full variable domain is DAGVTQSPTHLIKTRGQQVTLRCSPISGHKSVSWYQQVLGQGPQFIFQYYEKEERGRGNFPDRFSARQFPNYSSELNVNALLLGDSALYLCASTRQGGNYGYTFGSGTRLTVV.

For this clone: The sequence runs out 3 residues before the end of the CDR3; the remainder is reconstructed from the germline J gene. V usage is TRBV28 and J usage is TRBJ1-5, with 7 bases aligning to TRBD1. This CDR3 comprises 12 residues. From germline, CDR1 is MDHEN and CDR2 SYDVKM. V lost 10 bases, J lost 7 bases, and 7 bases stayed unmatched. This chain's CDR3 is CAIQQGKQPQHF. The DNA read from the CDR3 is TGTGCCATCCAACAGGGGAAACAGCCC.

The CDR3 reads CASSYRDRGLYEQYF. CDR3 DNA (partial): TGCGCCAGCAGCTACCGGGACAGGGGTCTTTACGAG. The chain uses TRBV5-1 and TRBJ2-7; 10 nucleotides match TRBD1. Coverage ceases 3 residues before the CDR3 finishes, and the germline J gene fills in the end. V lost 3 bases to trimming and J lost 4 bases; unmatched junction nucleotides: 7. Germline-derived CDR1 and CDR2 are SGHRS and YFSETQ. CDR3 size: 15 residues.

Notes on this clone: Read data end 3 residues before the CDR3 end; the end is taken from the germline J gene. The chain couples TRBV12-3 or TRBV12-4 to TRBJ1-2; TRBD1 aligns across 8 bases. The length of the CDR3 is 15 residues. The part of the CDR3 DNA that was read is TGTGCCAGCAGTCCACAGGACGAGACAGGGGACGGC. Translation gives CASSPQDETGDG. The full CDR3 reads CASSPQDETGDGYTF.

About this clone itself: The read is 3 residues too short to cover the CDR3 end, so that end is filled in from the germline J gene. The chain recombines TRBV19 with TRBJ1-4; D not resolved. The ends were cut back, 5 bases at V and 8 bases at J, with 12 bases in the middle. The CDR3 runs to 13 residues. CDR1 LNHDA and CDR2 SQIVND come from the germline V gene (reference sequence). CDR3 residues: CASSLDAREKLFF. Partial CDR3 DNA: TGTGCCAGTAGTCTCGATGCCAGAGAAAAA.

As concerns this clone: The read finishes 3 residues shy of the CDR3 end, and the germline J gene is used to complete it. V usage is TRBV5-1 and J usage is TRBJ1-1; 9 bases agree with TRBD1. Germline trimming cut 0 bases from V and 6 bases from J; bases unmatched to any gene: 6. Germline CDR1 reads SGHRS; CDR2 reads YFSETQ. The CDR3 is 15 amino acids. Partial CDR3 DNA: TGCGCCAGCAGCTTGGCCCCGGACAGGGGCGCTGAA. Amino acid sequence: CASSLAPDRGAE. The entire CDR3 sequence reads CASSLAPDRGAEAFF. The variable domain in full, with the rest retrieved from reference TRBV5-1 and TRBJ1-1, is KAGVTQTPRYLIKTRGQQVTLSCSPISGHRSVSWYQQTPGQGLQFLFEYFSETQRNKGNFPGRFSGRQFSNSRSEMNVSTLELGDSALYLCASSLAPDRGAEAFFGQGTRLTVV.

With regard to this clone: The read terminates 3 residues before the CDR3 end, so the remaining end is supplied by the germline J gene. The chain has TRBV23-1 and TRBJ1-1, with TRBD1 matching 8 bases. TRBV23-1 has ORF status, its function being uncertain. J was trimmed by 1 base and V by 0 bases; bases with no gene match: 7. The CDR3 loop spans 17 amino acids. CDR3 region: CASSQSRQGRENTEAFF. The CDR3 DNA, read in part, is TGCGCCAGCAGTCAATCTCGACAGGGGAGGGAGAACACTGAA.

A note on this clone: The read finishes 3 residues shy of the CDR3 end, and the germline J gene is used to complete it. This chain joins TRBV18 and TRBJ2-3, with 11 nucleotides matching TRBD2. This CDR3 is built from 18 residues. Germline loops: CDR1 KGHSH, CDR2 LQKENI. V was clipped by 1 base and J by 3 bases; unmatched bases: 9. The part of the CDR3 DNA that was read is TGTGCCAGCTCACCACTAGCGGGAGGGCCCGTCACGACAGATACG. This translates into CASSPLAGGPVTTDT. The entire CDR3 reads CASSPLAGGPVTTDTQYF.

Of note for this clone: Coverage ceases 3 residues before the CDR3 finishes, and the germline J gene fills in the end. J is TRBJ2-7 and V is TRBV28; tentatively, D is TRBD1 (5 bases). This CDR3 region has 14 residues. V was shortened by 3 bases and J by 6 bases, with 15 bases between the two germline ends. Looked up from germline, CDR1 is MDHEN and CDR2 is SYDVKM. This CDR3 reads CASSLDQGPLEQYF. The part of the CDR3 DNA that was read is TGTGCCAGCAGTTTGGACCAGGGCCCCCTCGAG.

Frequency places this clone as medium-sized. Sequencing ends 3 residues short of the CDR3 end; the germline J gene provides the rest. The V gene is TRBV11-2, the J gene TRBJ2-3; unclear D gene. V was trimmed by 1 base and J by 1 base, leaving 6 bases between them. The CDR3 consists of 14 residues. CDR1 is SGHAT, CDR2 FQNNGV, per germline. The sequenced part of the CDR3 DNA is TGTGCCAGCAGCTTAGGAGAGGGCACAGATACG. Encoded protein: CASSLGEGTDT. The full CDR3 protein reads CASSLGEGTDTQYF.

The covered CDR3 bases are TGCAGTCGAAGGGGGGGGCAAACGGGCTATGGC. As protein: CSRRGGQTGYG. The CDR3, in full, reads CSRRGGQTGYGYTF. The chain uses TRBV20-1 and TRBJ1-2, with D maybe TRBD1 (6 bases). The CDR3 is cut off 3 residues early in the read; its end comes from the germline J gene. Per germline, CDR1 DFQATT and CDR2 SNEGSKA (reference sequence). There are 14 residues in the CDR3. The ends were cut back, 8 bases at V and 4 bases at J, with 20 bases in the middle.

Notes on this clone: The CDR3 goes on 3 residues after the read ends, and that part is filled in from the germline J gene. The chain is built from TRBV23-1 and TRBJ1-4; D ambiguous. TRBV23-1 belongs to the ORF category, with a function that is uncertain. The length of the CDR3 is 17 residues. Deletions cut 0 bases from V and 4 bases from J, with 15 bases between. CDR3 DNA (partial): TGCGCCAGCAGTCAATCGAAAGGCGGATCTTATAATGAAAAA. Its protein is CASSQSKGGSYNEK. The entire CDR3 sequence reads CASSQSKGGSYNEKLFF.

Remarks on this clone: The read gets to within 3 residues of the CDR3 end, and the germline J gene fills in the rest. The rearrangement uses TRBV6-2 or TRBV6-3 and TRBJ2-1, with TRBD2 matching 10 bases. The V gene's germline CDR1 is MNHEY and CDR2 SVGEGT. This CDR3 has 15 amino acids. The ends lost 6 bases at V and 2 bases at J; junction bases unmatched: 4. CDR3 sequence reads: CASRFGLAAYNEQFF. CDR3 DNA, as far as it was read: TGTGCCAGCAGGTTCGGACTAGCGGCCTACAATGAG.

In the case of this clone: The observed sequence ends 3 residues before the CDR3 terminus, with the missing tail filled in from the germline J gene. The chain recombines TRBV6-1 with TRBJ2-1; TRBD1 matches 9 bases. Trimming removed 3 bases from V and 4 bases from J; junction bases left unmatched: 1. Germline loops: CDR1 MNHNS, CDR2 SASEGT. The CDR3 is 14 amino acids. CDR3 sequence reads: CASSETGGYNEQFF. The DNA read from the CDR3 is TGTGCCAGCAGTGAGACAGGGGGGTACAATGAG.

CDR3 residues: CASSLPPADTQYF. The CDR3 bases that were read are TGTGCCAGCAGCCTGCCACCGGCAGATACG. The rearrangement links TRBV7-9 to TRBJ2-3; no clear D gene. Read data end 3 residues before the CDR3 end; the end is taken from the germline J gene. The CDR3 runs to 13 residues. The germline gives CDR1 SEHNR, CDR2 FQNEAQ (reference sequence). V dropped 5 bases and J dropped 4 bases, with 10 bases sitting between them.

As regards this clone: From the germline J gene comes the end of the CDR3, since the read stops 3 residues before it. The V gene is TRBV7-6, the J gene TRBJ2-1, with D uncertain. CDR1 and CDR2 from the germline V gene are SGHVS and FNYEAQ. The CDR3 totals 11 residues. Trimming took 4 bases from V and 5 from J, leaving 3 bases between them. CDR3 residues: CASSSDNEQFF. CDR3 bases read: TGTGCCAGCAGCTCTGACAATGAG.

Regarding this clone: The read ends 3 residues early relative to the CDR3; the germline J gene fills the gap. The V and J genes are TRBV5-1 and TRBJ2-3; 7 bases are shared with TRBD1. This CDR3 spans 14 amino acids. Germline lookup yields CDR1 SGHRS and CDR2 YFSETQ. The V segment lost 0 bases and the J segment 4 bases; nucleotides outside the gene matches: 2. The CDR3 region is CASSLGQGADTQYF. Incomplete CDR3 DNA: TGCGCCAGCAGCTTGGGACAGGGAGCAGATACG.

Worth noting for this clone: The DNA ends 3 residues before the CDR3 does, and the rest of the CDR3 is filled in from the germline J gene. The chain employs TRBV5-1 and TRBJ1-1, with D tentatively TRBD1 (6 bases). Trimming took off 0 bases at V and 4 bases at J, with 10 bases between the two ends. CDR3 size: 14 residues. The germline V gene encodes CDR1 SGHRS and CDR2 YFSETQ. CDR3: CASSLAKGGTEAFF. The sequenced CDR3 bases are TGCGCCAGCAGCTTGGCAAAAGGGGGCACTGAA.

This CDR3 reads CSADRVTGPYNSPLHF. The CDR3 bases that were read are TGCAGTGCGGACAGGGTGACGGGCCCCTATAATTCACCC. The chain employs TRBV20-1 and TRBJ1-6, with 8 bases fitting TRBD1. Read coverage stops 3 residues before the CDR3 terminus; the germline J gene supplies the remainder. Per the germline V gene, CDR1 is DFQATT and CDR2 is SNEGSKA (reference sequence). The trim removed 6 bases at V and 2 bases at J, leaving 9 bases unmatched. CDR3 length: 16 amino acids.

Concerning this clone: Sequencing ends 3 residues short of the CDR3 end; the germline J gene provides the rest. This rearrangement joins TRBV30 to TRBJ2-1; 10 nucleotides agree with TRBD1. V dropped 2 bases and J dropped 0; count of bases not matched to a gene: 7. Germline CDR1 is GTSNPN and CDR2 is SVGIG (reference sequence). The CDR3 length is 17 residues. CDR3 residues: CAWSRQGAPSSYNEQFF. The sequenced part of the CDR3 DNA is TGTGCCTGGAGTCGACAGGGGGCCCCTAGCTCCTACAATGAG.

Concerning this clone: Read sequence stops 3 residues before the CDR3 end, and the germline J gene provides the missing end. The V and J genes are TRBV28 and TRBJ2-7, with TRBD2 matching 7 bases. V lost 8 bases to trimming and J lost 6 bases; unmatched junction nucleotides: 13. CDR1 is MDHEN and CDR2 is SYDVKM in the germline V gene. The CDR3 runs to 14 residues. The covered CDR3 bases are TGTGCCAGCGGGAGGGGAGGACCCTCGGGCGAG. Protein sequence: CASGRGGPSGE. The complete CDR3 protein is CASGRGGPSGEQYF.

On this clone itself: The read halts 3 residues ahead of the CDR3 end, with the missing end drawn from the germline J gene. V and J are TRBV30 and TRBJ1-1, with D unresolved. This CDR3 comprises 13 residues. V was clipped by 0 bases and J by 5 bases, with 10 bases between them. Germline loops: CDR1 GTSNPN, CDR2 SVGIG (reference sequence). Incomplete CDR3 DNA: TGTGCCTGGAGTGTCCAAAGAGGGACTGAA. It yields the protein CAWSVQRGTE. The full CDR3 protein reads CAWSVQRGTEAFF. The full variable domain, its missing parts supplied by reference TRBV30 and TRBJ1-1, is SQTIHQWPATLVQPVGSPLSLECTVEGTSNPNLYWYRQAAGRGLQLLFYSVGIGQISSEVPQNLSASRPQDRQFILSSKKLLLSDSGFYLCAWSVQRGTEAFFGQGTRLTVV.

CDR3 DNA, as far as it was read: TGTGCCAGCAGTAGGCTAGCGGGAGGCACAGATACG. Translation: CASSRLAGGTDT. The whole CDR3 region reads CASSRLAGGTDTQYF. This rearrangement joins TRBV2 to TRBJ2-3, with 10 bases lining up with TRBD2. The read ends 3 residues early relative to the CDR3; the germline J gene fills the gap. With 5 bases clipped from V and 1 base from J, the junction kept 3 bases outside the gene matches. There are 15 residues in the CDR3. Germline V gene data show CDR1 as SNHLY and CDR2 as FYNNEI.

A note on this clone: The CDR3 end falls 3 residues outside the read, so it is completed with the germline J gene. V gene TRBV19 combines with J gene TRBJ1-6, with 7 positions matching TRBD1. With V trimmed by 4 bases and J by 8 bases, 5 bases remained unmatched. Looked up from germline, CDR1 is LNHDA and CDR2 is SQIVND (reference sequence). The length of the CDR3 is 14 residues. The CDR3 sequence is CASSRDSSYSPLHF. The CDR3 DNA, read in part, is TGTGCCAGTAGTAGGGACAGTTCTTATTCACCC.

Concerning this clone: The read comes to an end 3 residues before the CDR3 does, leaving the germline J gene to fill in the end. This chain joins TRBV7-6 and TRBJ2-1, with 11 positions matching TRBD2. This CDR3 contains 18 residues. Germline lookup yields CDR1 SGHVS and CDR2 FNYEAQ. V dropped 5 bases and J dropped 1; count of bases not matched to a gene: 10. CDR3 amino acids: CASSKTSGTSGSYNEQFF. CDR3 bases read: TGTGCCAGCAGCAAGACTTCAGGGACTAGCGGTTCCTACAATGAG.

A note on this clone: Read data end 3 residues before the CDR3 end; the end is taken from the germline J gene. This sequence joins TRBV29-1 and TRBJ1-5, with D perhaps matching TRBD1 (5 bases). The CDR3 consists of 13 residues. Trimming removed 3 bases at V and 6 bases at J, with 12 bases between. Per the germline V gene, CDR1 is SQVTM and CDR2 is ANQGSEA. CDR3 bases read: TGCAGCGTTGATTCAGGGCTAGGTCAGCCC. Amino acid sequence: CSVDSGLGQP. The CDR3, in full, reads CSVDSGLGQPQHF.

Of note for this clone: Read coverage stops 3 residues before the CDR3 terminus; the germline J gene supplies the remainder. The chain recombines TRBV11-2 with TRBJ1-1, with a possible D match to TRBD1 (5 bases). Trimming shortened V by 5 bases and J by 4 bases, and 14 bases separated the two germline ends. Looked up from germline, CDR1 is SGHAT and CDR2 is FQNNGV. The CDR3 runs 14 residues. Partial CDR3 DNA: TGTGCCAGCAGCCAGCAGGGTCGGGCCACTGAA. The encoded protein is CASSQQGRATE. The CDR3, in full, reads CASSQQGRATEAFF.

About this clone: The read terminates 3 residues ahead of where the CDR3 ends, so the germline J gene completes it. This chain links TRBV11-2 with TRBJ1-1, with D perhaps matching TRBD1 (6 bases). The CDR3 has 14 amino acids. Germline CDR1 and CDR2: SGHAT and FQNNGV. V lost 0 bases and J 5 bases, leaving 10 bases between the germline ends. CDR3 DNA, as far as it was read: TGTGCCAGCAGCTTAGAGGGGGCGCGGACTGAA. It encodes CASSLEGARTE. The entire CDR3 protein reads CASSLEGARTEAFF.

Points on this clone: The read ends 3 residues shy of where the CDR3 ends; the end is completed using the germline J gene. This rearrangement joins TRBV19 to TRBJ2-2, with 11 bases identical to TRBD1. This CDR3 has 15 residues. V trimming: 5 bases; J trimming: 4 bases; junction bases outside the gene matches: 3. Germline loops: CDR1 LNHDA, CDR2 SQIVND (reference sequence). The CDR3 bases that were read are TGTGCCAGTAGTGGGACAGGGGGGGGCACCGGGGAG. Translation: CASSGTGGGTGE. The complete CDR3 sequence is CASSGTGGGTGELFF.